This TCR beta chain was retrieved from a study of cytomegalovirus exposure and HLA in healthy donors (dated by TCRdb to about 2017). Looking at the study overall: In an earlier analysis of some 610 of the donors, around 300 Gb of sequence data and 117 million unique TCR beta sequences from 150 million to 200 million T cells were reported. Besides the first cohort of 550 to 750 subjects, a separate validation cohort made up of 120 or so different subjects was used. About 5 DR-DQ haplotypes were handled as single units for association and clustering, since linkage in the cohort was strong. In the later analysis, no new phenotypic data were used to find candidate immune exposures; instead, reliance was placed on TCR beta sequences and their occurrence across donors. Across 300 to 500 genotyped donors of the cohort, an average of about 200,000 unique TCR beta nucleotide sequences per donor were sequenced, and about a sixth of those sequences were non-productive. Approximately 310 gigabases of sequencing data and approximately 85 million unique TCR sequences were included in an early release covering over 600 HLA-typed donors. The study combined high-throughput TCR immunosequencing, statistical association of individual TCRs with disease status, and machine learning to predict cytomegalovirus infection status. Genome-wide SNP genotypes for about 65% of the 666 donors were used in a later genetic analysis, which treated that subset as a discovery cohort. Donor age, sex, ethnicity and CMV serostatus were compiled together with the repertoire data. HLA typing covered class I and class II loci at four-digit resolution. The study was designed to test whether signatures of past pathogen exposure could be identified by cataloging public T cell receptors. Typing coverage differed by locus: A, B, C, DRB1 and DQB1 were typed in roughly 620-630 donors, DQA1 in 522, DPA1 in 606, and DPB1 in approximately 450. An earlier analysis of approximately 640 of the donors applied high-throughput TCR beta sequencing to assess whether each TCR beta V gene segment acted as functional or pseudogenic. In a later analysis, previously published TCR beta repertoires from more than 500 donors were re-analyzed and high-resolution HLA genotyping was added so that TCR occurrence patterns could be studied. Every discovery cohort repertoire had been produced on one sequencing platform. Among the roughly 430 genotyped donors, around 81% belonged to the genetic ancestry cluster associated with self-reported Caucasian donors. The study profiled the T cell repertoires of about 640 subjects by immunosequencing and related them to cytomegalovirus serostatus.

Details on this clone: This clone's antigen is unknown.

V loses 4 bases, J loses 2 bases, and the germline ends lie 17 bases apart. CDR1 and CDR2 are drawn from the germline V gene: MGHDK, SYGVNS. Reading from cysteine to phenylalanine, the CDR3 counts 16 amino acids. The read is trimmed to its CDR3 DNA, 48 bases read in frame from base 1. Overall study outcomes, separate from this receptor: In the study, about 150 TCR beta chains were listed as associated with cytomegalovirus. A cluster of highly shared sequence variants was judged likely to be a technical artifact of the sequencing pipeline. The presence/absence analyses assumed that sequencing depth was roughly uniform across donors, and that assumption may not be true. Correlated functional status among segregating V segments might reflect linkage disequilibrium, but an unknown experimental factor could not be ruled out. According to a later analysis, TCR association rates differed among HLA loci, with DRB1 alleles showing the most associated TCRs and HLA-C alleles showing the fewest. Immune exposure information for the cohort was limited to CMV serostatus. Most TCR sequences were seen in very few donors, while some public TCRs were found in many individuals. About 17 rarely observed V segments, including chromosome 9 orphons, were excluded from the earlier analysis of 550 to 700 of the donors because counts were too low. A later genetic analysis associated a missense DCLRE1C variant with V-gene and J-gene trimming of TCR beta chains, and an independent cohort replicated the association. A later analysis reported that several top co-occurrence clusters appeared linked to parvovirus B19, influenza, CMV and Epstein-Barr virus. In both the original and validation cohorts, the classifier was reported to diagnose cytomegalovirus status with high specificity and sensitivity. Compared with equally common non-associated chains, HLA-associated TCR beta chains in a later analysis were more clonally expanded and had lower generation probabilities. A later analysis found that most CMV-associated TCR beta chains appeared HLA-restricted, with HLA associations seemingly driven largely by CMV exposure. Three of the identified cytomegalovirus-associated TCR beta chains were confirmed in vitro to be specific for cytomegalovirus antigens. In a later analysis, 15,000 to 20,000 TCR beta sequences were associated with specific HLA alleles at a false discovery rate of 0.05. A further reported finding was that TCR beta sequences accurately predicted the HLA-A and HLA-B alleles for most subjects in the first cohort. In a later genetic analysis, fewer N-insertions in productive TCRs were reported among donors in an Asian-associated ancestry cluster than the approximately 710-donor mean. Some IMGT-functional V segments, including TRBV6-2 and TRBV6-3, could not be distinguished by the 87-base-pair reads and were therefore excluded. HLA typing was unavailable for some donors at each locus, so association tests used only the typed subset. The authors suggested that the approach could potentially be extended to other disease states and immunological phenotypes. In an earlier analysis of 587 of the donors, most TCR beta V segments appeared in productive rearrangements about 90% or about 30% of the time, broadly matching IMGT annotations. The cohort was sequenced for TCR beta chains only, and without alpha or paired-chain data the features that could be detected were limited. When HLA alleles, especially DR and DQ, strongly co-occurred, attributing TCR associations to individual alleles was difficult.

The cohort comprised fewer than 750 healthy bone marrow donors. Cohort members were all nominally healthy when sampled, although unrecorded immune exposures were likely present. The donor was CMV seropositive and was included in the group of some 290 seropositive cohort members. A peripheral blood sample was provided by each donor, and peripheral blood mononuclear cells were used for TCR beta sequencing. Genomic DNA extraction from the blood cell samples was performed with the Qiagen DNeasy Blood Extraction Kit. Libraries were prepared through the immunoSEQ multiplex PCR assay. For the multiplex PCR, a mixture combining 60 forward primers for TCR Vbeta segments and 13 reverse primers for TCR Jbeta segments was used. A multiplex PCR assay on genomic DNA amplified the CDR3 region of rearranged TCR beta genes. The Illumina HiSeq System was used to sequence the amplified TCR beta libraries as 87-base-pair reads. The source study handled its data this way. Across the roughly 670 repertoires, a later analysis counted approximately 83 million unique TCR beta chains, some 11 million of which were shared by at least two donors. Raw reads were error-corrected and collapsed into unique sequences by a nearest-neighbor algorithm in which closely related sequences were merged to remove PCR and sequencing errors. Alignment of CDR3 sequences to IMGT reference sequences was used to assign V, D and J gene segments. Each retained sequence needed at least a six-nucleotide match to both a V gene segment and a J gene segment. A rearrangement counted as productive if the CDR3 had no stop codons and remained in frame with V and J, and every other rearrangement counted as non-productive. CDR3 was defined according to IMGT convention as the region running from the second conserved V-encoded cysteine to the conserved J-encoded phenylalanine. In an earlier analysis of around 570 of the donors, sequences lacking an unambiguous match to a single V gene segment were excluded. In an earlier analysis of several hundred of the donors, V segments were called functional above 56.7% productive rearrangements and were called segregating when the between-donor standard deviation exceeded 5%. A statistical classification framework was built to diagnose cytomegalovirus status from the catalog of TCR beta chain sequences. V and J gene assignment, in a later analysis, came from comparing TCR nucleotide sequences with IMGT/GENE-DB human TR gene sequences. In a later analysis, CDR3 sequences and most-parsimonious VDJ recombination scenarios were assigned using the TCRdist pipeline. In a later analysis, each TCR beta chain was defined by its CDR3 amino acid sequence together with its V-gene family, and reads lacking a unique V-gene family were excluded. As a way to deal with suspected cross-contamination and a sequencing artifact, a later analysis dropped 500 to 700 nucleotide sequences that were highly shared and had low generation probability. In a later analysis, a clonal expansion index for each public chain was calculated from normalized within-repertoire ranks of inferred template counts. In a later analysis, generation probabilities were computed with a VDJ recombination model fitted to out-of-frame rearrangements, and the resulting probabilities were checked against IGoR. A later analysis scored TCR-TCR, TCR-HLA and TCR-CMV co-occurrence with hypergeometric tests, applying a repertoire-size bias correction to TCR pairs. To estimate false discovery rates, a later analysis permuted the HLA or CMV assignments 20 times. In a later analysis, co-occurring TCRs were grouped using DBSCAN, and TCRdist sequence similarity was added for clustering within HLA-allele-positive subsets. Co-occurrence clustering excluded repertoires with fewer than 30,000 or more than 120,000 public chains, plus five with anomalous nucleotide sharing. Entries here come from immuneACCESS through TCRdb and include only in-frame sequences with V and J called. Some clones fail to appear in such tables; in the studies checked, an unresolved V gene covers under half of the shortfall, and the cause of the remainder is unknown. From that table come the V and J calls and clone size; the DNA was used to work out D and trimming. The sample's records list approximately 68,000 clones. Roughly 8% of the sample goes to the ten largest clones.

Sequencing was carried out using PBMCs. The chain uses TRBV25-1 and TRBJ2-5; the D region possibly corresponds to TRBD1 (6 bases align). This receptor was obtained from a female donor in good health and CMV-seropositive. The nucleotide sequence reads as follows: TGTGCCAGCAGTGGAGGGACACAACCTTTACAAGAGACCCAGTACTTC. Translated, it gives CASSGGTQPLQETQYF.